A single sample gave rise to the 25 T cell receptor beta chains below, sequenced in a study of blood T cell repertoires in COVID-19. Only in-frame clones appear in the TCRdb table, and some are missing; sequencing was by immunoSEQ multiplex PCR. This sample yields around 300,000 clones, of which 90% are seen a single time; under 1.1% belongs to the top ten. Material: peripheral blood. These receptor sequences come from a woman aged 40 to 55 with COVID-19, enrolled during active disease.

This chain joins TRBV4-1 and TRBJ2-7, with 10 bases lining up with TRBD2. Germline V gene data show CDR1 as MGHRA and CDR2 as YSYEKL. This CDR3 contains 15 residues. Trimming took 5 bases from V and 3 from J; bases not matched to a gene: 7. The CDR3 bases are TGCGCCAGCAGCGTACTACTAGCGGGGTACTACGAGCAGTACTTC. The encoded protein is CASSVLLAGYYEQYF.

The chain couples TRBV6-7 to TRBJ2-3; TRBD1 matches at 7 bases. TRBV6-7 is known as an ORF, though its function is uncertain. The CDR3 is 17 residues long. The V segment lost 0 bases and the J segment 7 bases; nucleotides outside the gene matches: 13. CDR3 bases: TGTGCCAGCAGTTACTCGTTGGACACAGGGGCGAGCTATACGCAGTATTTT. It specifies CASSYSLDTGASYTQYF.

Written as DNA, the CDR3 is TGTGCCAGCAGTTTATCCAGGGGGGTTGCCTACGAGCAGTACTTC. It translates to CASSLSRGVAYEQYF. The chain links TRBV28 to TRBJ2-7; D perhaps matches TRBD1 (7 bases). Germline assignment: CDR1 MDHEN and CDR2 SYDVKM. The V end lost 1 base, the J end lost 2 bases, and 12 bases lay between the germline ends. The CDR3 spans 15 residues.

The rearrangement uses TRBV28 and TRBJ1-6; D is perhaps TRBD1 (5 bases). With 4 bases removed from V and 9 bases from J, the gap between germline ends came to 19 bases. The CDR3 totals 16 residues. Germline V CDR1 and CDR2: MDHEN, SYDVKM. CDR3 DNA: TGTGCCAGCAGTTCCTTGGTCGGGACTGGTGGTTCACCCCTCCACTTT. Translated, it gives CASSSLVGTGGSPLHF.

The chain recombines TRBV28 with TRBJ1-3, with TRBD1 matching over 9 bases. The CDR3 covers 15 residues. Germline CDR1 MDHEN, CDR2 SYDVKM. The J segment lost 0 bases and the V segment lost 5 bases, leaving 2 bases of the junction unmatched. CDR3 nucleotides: TGTGCCAGCAGTCTGGGACAGGGCTCTGGAAACACCATATATTTT. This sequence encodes CASSLGQGSGNTIYF.

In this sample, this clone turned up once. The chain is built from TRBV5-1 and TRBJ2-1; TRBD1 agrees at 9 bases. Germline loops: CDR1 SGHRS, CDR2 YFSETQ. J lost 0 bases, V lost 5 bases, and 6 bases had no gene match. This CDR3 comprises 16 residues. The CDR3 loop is CASSTPGQGSYNEQFF. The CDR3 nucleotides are TGCGCCAGCAGTACTCCGGGACAGGGCTCCTACAATGAGCAGTTCTTC.

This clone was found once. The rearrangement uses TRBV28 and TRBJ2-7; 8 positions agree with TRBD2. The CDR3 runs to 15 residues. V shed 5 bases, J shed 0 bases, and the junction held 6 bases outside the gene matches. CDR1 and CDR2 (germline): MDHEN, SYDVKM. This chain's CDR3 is CASSPPGTSSYEQYF. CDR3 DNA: TGTGCCAGCAGTCCCCCCGGGACTAGCTCCTACGAGCAGTACTTC.

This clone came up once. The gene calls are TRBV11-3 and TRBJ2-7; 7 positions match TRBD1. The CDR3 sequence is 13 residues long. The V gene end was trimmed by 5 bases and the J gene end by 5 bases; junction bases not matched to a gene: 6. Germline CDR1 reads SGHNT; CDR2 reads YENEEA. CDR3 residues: CASSLRTGHEQYF. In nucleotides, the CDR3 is TGTGCCAGCAGCCTCCGGACAGGCCACGAGCAGTACTTC.

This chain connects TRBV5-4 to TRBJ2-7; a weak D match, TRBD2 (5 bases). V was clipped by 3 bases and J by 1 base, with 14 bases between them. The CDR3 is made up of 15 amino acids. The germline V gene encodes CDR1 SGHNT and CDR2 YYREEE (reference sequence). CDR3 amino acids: CASSYRGPGSYEQYF. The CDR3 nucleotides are TGTGCCAGCAGCTATCGCGGGCCGGGGTCCTACGAGCAGTACTTC.

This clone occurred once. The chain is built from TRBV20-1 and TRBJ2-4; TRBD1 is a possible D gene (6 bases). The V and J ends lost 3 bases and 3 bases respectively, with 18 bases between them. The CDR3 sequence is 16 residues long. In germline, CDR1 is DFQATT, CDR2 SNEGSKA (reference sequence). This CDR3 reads CSASPFDRFGKNIQYF. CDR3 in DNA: TGCAGTGCTAGTCCCTTTGACAGGTTCGGCAAAAACATTCAGTACTTC.

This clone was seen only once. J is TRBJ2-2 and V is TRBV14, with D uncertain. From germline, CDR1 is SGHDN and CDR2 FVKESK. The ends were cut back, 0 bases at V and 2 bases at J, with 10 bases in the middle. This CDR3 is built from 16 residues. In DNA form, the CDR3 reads TGTGCCAGCAGCCAAGAAACACCGCTTAACACCGGGGAGCTGTTTTTT. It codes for CASSQETPLNTGELFF.

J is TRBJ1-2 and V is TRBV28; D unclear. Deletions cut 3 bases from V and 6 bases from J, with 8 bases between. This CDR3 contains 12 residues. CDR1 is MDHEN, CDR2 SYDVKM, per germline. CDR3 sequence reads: CASSFRVDGYTF. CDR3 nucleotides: TGTGCCAGCAGTTTCCGAGTGGATGGCTACACCTTC.

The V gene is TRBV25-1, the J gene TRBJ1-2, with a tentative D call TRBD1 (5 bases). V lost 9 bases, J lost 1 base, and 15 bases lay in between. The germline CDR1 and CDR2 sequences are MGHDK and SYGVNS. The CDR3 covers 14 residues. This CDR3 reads CASSRGIFNYGYTF. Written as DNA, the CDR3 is TGTGCCAGTTCCCGGGGGATTTTTAACTATGGCTACACCTTC.

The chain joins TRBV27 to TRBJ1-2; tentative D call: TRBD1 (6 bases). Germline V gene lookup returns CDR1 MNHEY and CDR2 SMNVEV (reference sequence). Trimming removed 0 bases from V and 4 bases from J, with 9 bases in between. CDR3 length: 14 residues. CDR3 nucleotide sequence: TGTGCCAGCAGTTTATCGGACAGTTCCTATGGCTACACCTTC. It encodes CASSLSDSSYGYTF.

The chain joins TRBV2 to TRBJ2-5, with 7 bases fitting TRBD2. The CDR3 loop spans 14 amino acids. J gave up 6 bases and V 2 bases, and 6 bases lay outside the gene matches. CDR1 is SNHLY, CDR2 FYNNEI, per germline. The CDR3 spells CASSEREAGKTQYF. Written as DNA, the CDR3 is TGTGCCAGCAGTGAACGGGAGGCGGGAAAGACCCAGTACTTC.

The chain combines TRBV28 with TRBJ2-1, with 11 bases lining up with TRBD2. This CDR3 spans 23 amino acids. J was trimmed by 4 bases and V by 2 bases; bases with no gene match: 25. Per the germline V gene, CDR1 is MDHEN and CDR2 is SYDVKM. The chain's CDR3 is CASSLAISLGPDLAGGRYNEQFF. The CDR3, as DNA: TGTGCCAGCAGTTTAGCTATTTCCCTCGGACCAGATCTAGCGGGAGGTCGGTACAATGAGCAGTTCTTC.

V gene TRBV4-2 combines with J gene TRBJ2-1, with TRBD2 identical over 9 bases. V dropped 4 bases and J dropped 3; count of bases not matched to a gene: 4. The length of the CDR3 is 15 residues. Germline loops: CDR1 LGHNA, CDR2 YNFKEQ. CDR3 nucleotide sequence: TGTGCCAGCAGCCCAGGCGGGGGGGACTACAATGAGCAGTTCTTC. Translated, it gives CASSPGGGDYNEQFF.

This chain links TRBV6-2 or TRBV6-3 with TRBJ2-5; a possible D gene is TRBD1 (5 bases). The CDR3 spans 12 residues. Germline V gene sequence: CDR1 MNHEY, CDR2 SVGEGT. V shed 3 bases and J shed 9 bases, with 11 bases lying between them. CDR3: CASSYPLGAQYF. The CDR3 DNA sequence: TGTGCCAGCAGTTATCCCTTAGGGGCCCAGTACTTC.

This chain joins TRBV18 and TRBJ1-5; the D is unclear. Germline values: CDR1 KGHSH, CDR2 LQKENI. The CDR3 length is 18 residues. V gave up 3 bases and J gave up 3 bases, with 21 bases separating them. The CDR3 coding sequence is TGTGCCAGCTCACCGAGGGCAGGAACCCTTAGGGACAATCAGCCCCAGCATTTT. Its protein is CASSPRAGTLRDNQPQHF.

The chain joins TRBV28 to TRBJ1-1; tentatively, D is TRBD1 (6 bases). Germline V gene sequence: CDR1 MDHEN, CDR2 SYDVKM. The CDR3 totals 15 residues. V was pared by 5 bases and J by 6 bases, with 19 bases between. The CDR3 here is CASSLRDIPRPEAFF. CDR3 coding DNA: TGTGCCAGCAGTCTTCGGGACATTCCTCGCCCTGAAGCTTTCTTT. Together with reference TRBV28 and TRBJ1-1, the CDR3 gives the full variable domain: DVKVTQSSRYLVKRTGEKVFLECVQDMDHENMFWYRQDPGLGLRLIYFSYDVKMKEKGDIPEGYSVSREKKERFSLILESASTNQTSMYLCASSLRDIPRPEAFFGQGTRLTVV.

The CDR3 sequence: CASSNTPGQNYEQYF. Here the CDR3 DNA reads TGCGCCAGCAGCAACACACCGGGACAGAACTACGAGCAGTACTTC. The chain uses TRBV5-1 and TRBJ2-7, with 7 bases matching TRBD1. Germline CDR1 is SGHRS and CDR2 is YFSETQ. The CDR3 runs to 15 residues. Trimming took 4 bases from V and 3 from J; bases not matched to a gene: 10.

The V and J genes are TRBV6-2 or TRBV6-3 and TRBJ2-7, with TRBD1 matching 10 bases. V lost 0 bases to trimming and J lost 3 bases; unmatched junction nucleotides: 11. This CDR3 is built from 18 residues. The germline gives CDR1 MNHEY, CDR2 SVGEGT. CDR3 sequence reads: CASSYSMGTRDRGYEQYF. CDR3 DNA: TGTGCCAGCAGTTACTCGATGGGAACCCGGGACAGGGGCTACGAGCAGTACTTC.

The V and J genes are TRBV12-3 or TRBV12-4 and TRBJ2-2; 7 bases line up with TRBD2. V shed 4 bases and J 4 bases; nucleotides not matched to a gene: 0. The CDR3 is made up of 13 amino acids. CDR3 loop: CASSWGGTGELFF. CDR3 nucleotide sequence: TGTGCCAGCAGTTGGGGGGGCACCGGGGAGCTGTTTTTT.

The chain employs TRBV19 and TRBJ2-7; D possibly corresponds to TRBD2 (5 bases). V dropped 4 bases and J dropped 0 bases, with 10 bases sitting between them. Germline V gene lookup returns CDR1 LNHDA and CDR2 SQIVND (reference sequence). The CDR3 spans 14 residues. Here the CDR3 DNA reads TGTGCCAGTAGTACAGCGGCCAGCTCCTACGAGCAGTACTTC. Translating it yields CASSTAASSYEQYF.

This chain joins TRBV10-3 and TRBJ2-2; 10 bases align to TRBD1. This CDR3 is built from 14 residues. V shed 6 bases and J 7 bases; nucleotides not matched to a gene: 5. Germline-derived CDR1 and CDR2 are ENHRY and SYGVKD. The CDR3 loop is CAIRQGQGDGELFF. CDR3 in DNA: TGTGCCATCAGGCAAGGACAGGGGGACGGGGAGCTGTTTTTT.